This T cell receptor (beta chain) stems from a study of T cell responses to AZD1222 COVID-19 vaccine. Points from the study as a whole: The study found vaccine-associated CD4 TCRs spanning spike, dominant at 160-218 and 743-854. After two AZD1222 doses, spike-specific TCR breadth and depth rose versus day 0. The donors showed a predominance of white British ancestry and of females, with possible underestimation of clonal diversity. Just a handful of AZD1222 recipients were seropositive at baseline.

Assay used: immunoSEQ multiplex PCR; TCRdb lists only in-frame clones, some missing. The sample lists roughly 140,000 clones, almost 95% seen once, with about 9.4% in the top ten. Germline CDR1 and CDR2: SGHNT and YYREEE (reference sequence). V was cut by 3 bases and J by 8 bases, with 17 bases left in between. The CDR3 runs to 14 residues. As for this clone: Its antigen is unknown.

Sequenced here: peripheral blood, sampled 28 days after the second AZD1222 dose. This chain connects TRBV5-4 to TRBJ1-2; D is unclear. This sequence was found in an adult who received the AZD1222 COVID-19 vaccine. The CDR3 protein is CASSSRVQMEGYTF. The CDR3 nucleotides read TGTGCCAGCAGCTCCCGGGTCCAAATGGAGGGCTACACCTTC.